Listed below are T cell receptor beta chains from one sample, sequenced in a study of T cell repertoires in cytomegalovirus infection. Each CDR3 protein gets one entry after TCRdb re-called the reads with MiXCR. The top ten hold about 3% of the sample, which has 150,000 to 200,000 distinct CDR3 sequences, around 20% seen once. The specimen sequenced was PBMCs. These receptors came from a human donor in good health (CMV status not recorded). Some clones in this sample may be carry-over from other donors' samples. CDR3s include the opening cysteine and the closing phenylalanine or tryptophan. The D gene is left open where the match is weak. Only some rows state a clone size, as once, few, many or a class for expanded clones.

v_call	j_call	d_call	clone_size	cdr3_nt	cdr3_aa
TRBV5-1	TRBJ2-1	TRBD2	many	TGCGCCAGCAGCTCGCTCAGCGGGGCCTCCAATGAGCAGTTCTTC	CASSSLSGASNEQFF
TRBV11-2	TRBJ2-1	TRBD2	many	TGTGCCAGCAGCCCGCGACAGGTTGCGGGGGGTCCGCTAAACAATGAGCAGTTCTTC	CASSPRQVAGGPLNNEQFF
TRBV2	TRBJ1-1	-	few	TGTGCCAGCAGTGGGACAGACCTGAACACTGAAGCTTTCTTT	CASSGTDLNTEAFF
TRBV7-8	TRBJ1-2	TRBD1	once	TGTGCCAGCAGCTTAGACCCCCAGGGGGCATCGGGAGGCTACACCTTC	CASSLDPQGASGGYTF
TRBV20-1	TRBJ2-5	TRBD2	-	TGCAGTGCTAGAGTTGCTAGCGGGAGTAGAGGAGAGACCCAGTACTTC	CSARVASGSRGETQYF
TRBV20-1	TRBJ2-1	TRBD2	-	TGCAGTGCCGGAGGGGGACTAGCGGTTAACAATGAGCAGTTCTTC	CSAGGGLAVNNEQFF
TRBV6-1	TRBJ1-2	-	many	TGTGCCAGCAGTGAAGTGGGGGGGCTTGGGGGCTACACCTTC	CASSEVGGLGGYTF
TRBV7-9	TRBJ2-3	-	many	TGTGCCAGCATACGGGGAGTCTCCATTCTCACAGATACGCAGTATTTT	CASIRGVSILTDTQYF
TRBV15	TRBJ1-4	-	-	TGTGCCACCAGCAGAGATCTTCTAGGGGGACTTAATGAAAAACTGTTTTTT	CATSRDLLGGLNEKLFF
TRBV7-2	TRBJ2-3	TRBD2	many	TGTGCCAGCAGTCGGACTAGCGGGAGCTCGGATACGCAGTATTTT	CASSRTSGSSDTQYF
TRBV20-1	TRBJ1-2	TRBD1	-	TGCAGTGCACGGACAGGGAATGGCTACACCTTC	CSARTGNGYTF